Listed below are T cell receptor beta chains from one sample, sequenced in a study of T-cell memory formation after mild COVID-19. TCRdb reprocessed the 5' RACE reads with MiXCR, giving one entry per CDR3 protein. The sample carries 85,000 to 130,000 distinct CDR3 sequences, under 15% recorded once. The sample comprised PBMCs or a T cell subset sorted from them (not recorded which). The receptors come from an adult woman who had mild COVID-19 (a few samples of this study predate the infection). Cell type and time point are not known. The CDR3 runs from the conserved cysteine through the conserved F or W. The order of the fields is CDR3 DNA, CDR3 protein, clone size, J gene, V gene, D gene. D genes are given only for firm matches. The listing skips clone size in some rows; elsewhere it reads once, few, many or a size class.

TGCGCCAGCAAGGGGGGCTCCTACGAGCAGTACTTC,CASKGGSYEQYF,few,TRBJ2-7,TRBV4-1,NA
TGCGCCAGCAGCTCATACAGGATTGACACTGAAGCTTTCTTT,CASSSYRIDTEAFF,NA,TRBJ1-1,TRBV5-1,NA
TGTGCCAGCAACCCCCAGGGAATCTACGAGCAGTACTTC,CASNPQGIYEQYF,few,TRBJ2-7,TRBV7-9,NA
TGTGCCAGCACGTGGCGGGAGGGCCTTAGTGAGCAGTTCTTC,CASTWREGLSEQFF,few,TRBJ2-1,TRBV6-5,TRBD2
TGTGCCATCAGTGAACCGGGACAGACATACCAAGAGACCCAGTACTTC,CAISEPGQTYQETQYF,few,TRBJ2-5,TRBV10-3,TRBD1
TGTGCCAGCAGCCCTAGCGGGGTAGCAAGGGGCACAGATACGCAGTATTTT,CASSPSGVARGTDTQYF,NA,TRBJ2-3,TRBV7-9,TRBD2
TGTGCCAGCACTGTAGTAGGGACTAGCGGGAGTATGGATGAGCAGTTCTTC,CASTVVGTSGSMDEQFF,NA,TRBJ2-1,TRBV27,TRBD2
TGTGCCAGCTCCCCGGGACGGCCAACGAACACCGGGGAGCTGTTTTTT,CASSPGRPTNTGELFF,NA,TRBJ2-2,TRBV18,NA
TGCGCCAGCAGCCAAGCCGGGGGGCTAATGAGCTCCTACAATGAGCAGTTCTTC,CASSQAGGLMSSYNEQFF,NA,TRBJ2-1,TRBV4-1,NA
TGTGCCAGAAGTGGAAGCAGGGGAAGCACAGATACGCAGTATTTT,CARSGSRGSTDTQYF,NA,TRBJ2-3,TRBV2,NA
TGTGCCAGCAGCTTCGGCGGGATTGGTGCCTACAATGAGCAGTTCTTC,CASSFGGIGAYNEQFF,many,TRBJ2-1,TRBV7-2,NA
TGTGCCAGCAGCGATCCAGTAGCGGGAGGGCCCCACGAGCAGTACTTC,CASSDPVAGGPHEQYF,NA,TRBJ2-7,TRBV9,TRBD2
TGTGCCAGCCGCTCGGGCGTCGGGGCTAGCGGGGGGGCCAATGAGCAGTTCTTC,CASRSGVGASGGANEQFF,few,TRBJ2-1,TRBV7-9,TRBD2
TGTGCCAGCAGCTTTGGGACGGGCTCCTACGAGCAGTACTTC,CASSFGTGSYEQYF,few,TRBJ2-7,TRBV12-3/TRBV12-4,NA
TGTGCCAGCAGTGACTCGCCTCTTGGCGAGCAGTACTTC,CASSDSPLGEQYF,NA,TRBJ2-7,TRBV6-4,NA
TGCGCCAGCAGCTCCGGGACTGTTATCAACAATGAGCAGTTCTTC,CASSSGTVINNEQFF,few,TRBJ2-1,TRBV5-1,NA
TGTGCCAGCAGCCAAGATCGGTTTCGGGAGCTGTTTTTT,CASSQDRFRELFF,few,TRBJ2-2,TRBV3-1,NA
TGCAGTGCTAGGGAGGGACAGGGGGTGACTCAGCCCCAGCATTTT,CSAREGQGVTQPQHF,many,TRBJ1-5,TRBV20-1,TRBD1
TGTGCCAGCAGCACCCGGACAGTTCAAGAGACCCAGTACTTC,CASSTRTVQETQYF,few,TRBJ2-5,TRBV7-9,NA
TGTGCCACCAGTGAACCAGGGGATCGCGGCTACACCTTC,CATSEPGDRGYTF,few,TRBJ1-2,TRBV24-1,NA
TGTGCCAGCTCACCACGACAGGGGGACACTGAAGCTTTCTTT,CASSPRQGDTEAFF,NA,TRBJ1-1,TRBV18,TRBD1
TGTGCCAGCAGCCCCTTCCGAGCGGGACAATCCAATGCCTACGAGCAGTACTTC,CASSPFRAGQSNAYEQYF,few,TRBJ2-7,TRBV7-6,NA
TGTGCCAGCAGCCCGGGACCCCTATCGTATGAGCAGTTCTTC,CASSPGPLSYEQFF,few,TRBJ2-1,TRBV7-8,NA
TGCAGTGCCCACGGGGGAGATACTAGCACAGATACGCAGTATTTT,CSAHGGDTSTDTQYF,few,TRBJ2-3,TRBV20-1,NA
TGCGCCAGCAGCTCGATGGGGGGGAATGAGCAGTTCTTC,CASSSMGGNEQFF,many,TRBJ2-1,TRBV5-1,TRBD2
TGCGCCAGCAGCTTACACAGGGGTGAGGAGCAGTTCTTC,CASSLHRGEEQFF,few,TRBJ2-1,TRBV5-1,TRBD1
TGTGCCAGCAGTTTCGGGACAGGGCACACCGGGGAGCTGTTTTTT,CASSFGTGHTGELFF,few,TRBJ2-2,TRBV6-5,TRBD1
TGCGCCAGCAGCTTGGAGAGGGCTTCCTACAATGAGCAGTTCTTC,CASSLERASYNEQFF,NA,TRBJ2-1,TRBV5-1,NA
TGCGCCAGCAGCTTTGAAGAGACCCAGTACTTC,CASSFEETQYF,NA,TRBJ2-5,TRBV5-1,NA
TGTGCCACCCGGACAGGGACCTCCTACGAGCAGTACTTC,CATRTGTSYEQYF,many,TRBJ2-7,TRBV7-9,TRBD1
TGCGCCAGCAGCCAAGATTCTTCTTCGACGGGGAGCTCCTACAATGAGCAGTTCTTC,CASSQDSSSTGSSYNEQFF,many,TRBJ2-1,TRBV4-3,NA
TGTGCCAGCAGCTCCGAAACGCTCGGCAATGAGCAGTTCTTC,CASSSETLGNEQFF,NA,TRBJ2-1,TRBV5-4,NA
TGCAGTGCTAGAGTCGCAGGGCGATGGACCGGGGAGCTGTTTTTT,CSARVAGRWTGELFF,few,TRBJ2-2,TRBV20-1,NA
TGTGCCAGCAGCATTCGCTTCGGGTCCCGGGTGGATACGCAGTATTTT,CASSIRFGSRVDTQYF,many,TRBJ2-3,TRBV7-9,NA
TGTGCCAGCAGCTTGGGCTACAGGGAGCAGTTCTTC,CASSLGYREQFF,NA,TRBJ2-1,TRBV11-2,NA
TGTGCCAGCAGCTTCGCGGGACAGGGGTTAGAGACCCAGTACTTC,CASSFAGQGLETQYF,few,TRBJ2-5,TRBV7-9,TRBD1
TGTGCCAGCAGACCAGGTGCCACCTACGAGCAGTACTTC,CASRPGATYEQYF,few,TRBJ2-7,TRBV7-9,NA
TGTGCCAGCAGCTTGGGCTCTTCAGGGGCTCCGGAGCAGTACTTC,CASSLGSSGAPEQYF,few,TRBJ2-7,TRBV5-5,NA
TGCAGTGCGCGCCTAGCGGGGAGATCCTACGAGCAGTACTTC,CSARLAGRSYEQYF,few,TRBJ2-7,TRBV20-1,TRBD2
TGTGCCAGCAGTGATATAGGGCAGAACAATGAGCAGTTCTTC,CASSDIGQNNEQFF,NA,TRBJ2-1,TRBV6-1,NA
TGTGCCAGCAGTTACGGGCTAGCTTACGAGCAGTACTTC,CASSYGLAYEQYF,few,TRBJ2-7,TRBV6-2/TRBV6-3,NA
TGTGCCAGCAAGAGGGCACAGGGTAATTCACCCCTCCACTTT,CASKRAQGNSPLHF,NA,TRBJ1-6,TRBV5-6,NA
TGTGCCAGCAGCGTAGATGGGGGCTTGAACACTGAAGCTTTCTTT,CASSVDGGLNTEAFF,NA,TRBJ1-1,TRBV9,NA
TGTGCCAGCAGCGCCGCCTACGAGCAGTACTTC,CASSAAYEQYF,many,TRBJ2-7,TRBV7-2,NA
TGTGCCAGCAGCCGGGGGCAGATGACCGGGGAGCTGTTTTTT,CASSRGQMTGELFF,NA,TRBJ2-2,TRBV5-4,NA
TGTGCCAGCAGCACCACTAGCGGGGGGACCACAGATACGCAGTATTTT,CASSTTSGGTTDTQYF,medium-sized,TRBJ2-3,TRBV7-3,TRBD2